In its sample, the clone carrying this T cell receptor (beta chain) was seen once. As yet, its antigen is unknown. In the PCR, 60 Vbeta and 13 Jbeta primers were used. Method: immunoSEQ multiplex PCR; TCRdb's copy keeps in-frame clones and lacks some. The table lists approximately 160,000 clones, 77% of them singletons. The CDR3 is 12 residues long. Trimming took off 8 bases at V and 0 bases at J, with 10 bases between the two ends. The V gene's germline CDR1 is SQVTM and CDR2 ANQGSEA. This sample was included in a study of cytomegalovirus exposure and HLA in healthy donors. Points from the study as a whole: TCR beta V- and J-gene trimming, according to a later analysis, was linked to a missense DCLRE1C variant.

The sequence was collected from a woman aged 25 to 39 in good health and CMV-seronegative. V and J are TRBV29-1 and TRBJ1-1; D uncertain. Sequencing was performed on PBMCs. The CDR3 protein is CSTERMNTEAFF. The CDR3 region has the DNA TGCAGCACCGAGAGGATGAACACTGAAGCTTTCTTT.